The clone carrying this TCR beta chain was seen once. The authors' processing: Estimation of nucleated cell counts relied on the amplification of reference gene primers. The protocol was immunoSEQ multiplex PCR, while the TCRdb copy is restricted to in-frame clones and leaves out a portion. That table furnishes V, J and clone size, whereas the DNA furnished D and trimming. The repertoire has 300,000 to 450,000 clones, 80% to 90% of them found once; the top ten carry 1% to 1.5%. Cohorts were determined from participant-reported clinical history. This sample is drawn from a study of blood T cell repertoires in COVID-19. The V end lost 0 bases, the J end lost 3 bases, and 9 bases lay between the germline ends. Germline loops: CDR1 SGDLS, CDR2 YYNGEE. The CDR3 runs to 14 residues.

The TCR comes from a man aged 25 to 40 who had recovered from COVID-19. Sequencing was done on a sample of PBMCs or T cells enriched from blood (not recorded which). The chain uses TRBV9 and TRBJ1-1; possibly TRBD1 for D (6 bases). CDR3 bases: TGTGCCAGCAGCGTAGTGGACAGCCACACTGAAGCTTTCTTT. Translating it yields CASSVVDSHTEAFF.